This T cell receptor (beta chain) was recorded in a study of blood T cell repertoires in COVID-19. Data came from immunoSEQ multiplex PCR; TCRdb stores just in-frame clones and leaves some out. This sample carries about 190,000 clones, 65% to 85% of them seen once, and the ten largest clones take around 3.5%. Germline V CDR1 and CDR2: SGHAT, FQDESV (reference sequence). The V end lost 1 base, the J end lost 2 bases, and 14 bases lay between the germline ends. The CDR3 is 16 amino acids. This clonotype was sampled from a woman between 25 and 40 years old who had recovered from COVID-19. The chain employs TRBV11-1 and TRBJ2-5; D is possibly TRBD2 (6 bases). Material: PBMCs or T cells enriched from blood (not recorded which). The CDR3, as DNA: TGTGCCAGCAGCTTAGTCGGGAGATTTTTACAAGAGACCCAGTACTTC. Translation gives CASSLVGRFLQETQYF.